What follows are 10 T cell receptor beta chains derived from one specimen sequenced in a study of T cells after yellow fever vaccination. TCRdb passed the 5' RACE reads through MiXCR, listing each CDR3 protein once. The table shows about 630,000 distinct CDR3 sequences, with 9% to 15% occurring only once. Sample: PBMCs, taken on the day of the yellow fever booster vaccination. Receptors were obtained from a man aged 25-45 years who received the YFV17D yellow fever vaccine.

This clonotype was seen repeatedly, ten times or more. The chain is built from TRBV2 and TRBJ2-1; possible D gene TRBD2, 5 bases. Trimming removed 4 bases from V and 10 bases from J, with 8 bases in between. CDR1 SNHLY and CDR2 FYNNEI come from the germline V gene. The CDR3 spans 11 residues. This CDR3 is CASSGRGEQFF. The CDR3 DNA is TGTGCCAGCAGTGGTCGGGGAGAGCAGTTCTTC.

V usage is TRBV7-9 and J usage is TRBJ1-1, with D unclear. Germline CDR1 SEHNR, CDR2 FQNEAQ (reference sequence). V lost 6 bases to trimming and J lost 5 bases, with 7 bases between them. The CDR3 has 11 amino acids. CDR3 residues: CASRSQTEAFF. The DNA of the CDR3 is TGTGCCAGCAGGTCACAGACTGAAGCTTTCTTT. Filled out from reference TRBV7-9 and TRBJ1-1, the complete variable domain reads DTGVSQNPRHKITKRGQNVTFRCDPISEHNRLYWYRQTLGQGPEFLTYFQNEAQLEKSRLLSDRFSAERPKGSFSTLEIQRTEQGDSAMYLCASRSQTEAFFGQGTRLTVV.

A few counts support this clonotype. This sequence joins TRBV29-1 and TRBJ1-2; 8 bases line up with TRBD1. The germline gives CDR1 SQVTM, CDR2 ANQGSEA. CDR3 length: 13 residues. The V gene end was trimmed by 5 bases and the J gene end by 5 bases; junction bases not matched to a gene: 7. The chain's CDR3 is CSVTPGQAYGYTF. Written as DNA, the CDR3 is TGCAGCGTTACCCCGGGACAGGCGTATGGCTACACCTTC.

A few counts support this clonotype. The chain is built from TRBV5-4 and TRBJ2-3; maybe TRBD2 (6 bases). This CDR3 contains 14 residues. V was trimmed by 4 bases and J by 4 bases, leaving 13 bases between them. CDR1 is SGHNT and CDR2 is YYREEE in the germline V gene (reference sequence). CDR3 sequence: CASSIPGTADTQYF. The CDR3 bases are TGTGCCAGCAGCATCCCTGGGACTGCAGATACGCAGTATTTT.

V and J are TRBV6-2 or TRBV6-3 and TRBJ2-5, with 11 bases lining up with TRBD2. With V trimmed by 5 bases and J by 1 base, 9 bases remained unmatched. Germline assignment: CDR1 MNHEY and CDR2 SVGEGT. This CDR3 comprises 17 residues. CDR3: CASSPGLTSGAQETQYF. CDR3 DNA: TGTGCCAGCAGTCCAGGCCTGACTAGCGGGGCCCAAGAGACCCAGTACTTC.

This clonotype was observed a few times. The chain is built from TRBV20-1 and TRBJ1-4; 9 nucleotides line up with TRBD1. This CDR3 has 14 amino acids. Germline lookup yields CDR1 DFQATT and CDR2 SNEGSKA (reference sequence). The V segment lost 8 bases and the J segment 7 bases; nucleotides outside the gene matches: 11. The CDR3 region has the DNA TGCAGTTCATGGGTCGGACAGGGGAGTGAAAAACTGTTTTTT. Translation gives CSSWVGQGSEKLFF.

This rearrangement joins TRBV24-1 to TRBJ2-1; a weak D match, TRBD2 (5 bases). Trimming stripped 0 bases from V and 1 base from J, with 6 bases between. Germline V gene lookup returns CDR1 KGHDR and CDR2 SFDVKD. The CDR3 is 15 amino acids. The CDR3 DNA sequence: TGTGCCACCAGTGATTTGCGGAGGTCCTACAATGAGCAGTTCTTC. The encoded protein is CATSDLRRSYNEQFF.

The J gene is TRBJ2-1, the V gene TRBV5-6; a possible D gene is TRBD2 (6 bases). Germline lookup yields CDR1 SGHDT and CDR2 YYEEEE. The CDR3 covers 13 residues. V was clipped by 8 bases and J by 6 bases, with 15 bases between them. CDR3 sequence reads: CARSPGLTNEQFF. DNA for the CDR3: TGTGCCAGGAGCCCAGGACTAACCAATGAGCAGTTCTTC.

In its sample, this clonotype was seen many times. V is TRBV5-6 and J is TRBJ2-3, with D tentatively TRBD2 (6 bases). V gave up 4 bases and J gave up 2 bases, with 14 bases separating them. The CDR3 extends over 15 amino acids. The germline V gene has CDR1 SGHDT and CDR2 YYEEEE. This CDR3 is CASSDAGTPTDTQYF. Written as DNA, the CDR3 is TGTGCCAGCAGCGATGCCGGGACTCCCACAGATACGCAGTATTTT.

V is TRBV29-1 and J is TRBJ1-6, with TRBD1 matching over 8 bases. The germline V gene encodes CDR1 SQVTM and CDR2 ANQGSEA. There are 14 residues in the CDR3. Trimming removed 5 bases from V and 7 bases from J; junction bases left unmatched: 7. The CDR3 DNA sequence: TGCAGCGTTCGAGGACAGGGTTCCAATTCACCCCTCCACTTT. Encoded protein: CSVRGQGSNSPLHF.